This TCR beta chain was sequenced for a study of OX40 agonist ivuxolimab in advanced cancers. Assay used: immunoSEQ multiplex PCR; TCRdb lists only in-frame clones, some missing. The table records 40,000 to 55,000 clones, roughly 88% of them present only once. Overall study results and limits: Within 6 weeks, CD4+ and CD8+ blood T cells expanded clonally at 0.1 to 3.0 mg/kg. Expanded clones tended on average to be more numerous among CD8+ T cells than CD4+. Expanded peripheral T-cell antigen specificity went undetermined.

Trimming took off 9 bases at V and 5 bases at J, with 16 bases between the two ends. The CDR3 consists of 13 residues. CDR1 is MNHNS, CDR2 SASEGT, per germline. Notes on this clone: The antigen is undetermined.

The sequence was obtained from an adult with an advanced solid tumor such as melanoma, head and neck, liver or kidney cancer. Specimen: CD4+ or CD8+ T cells sorted from blood, collected in a trial of the OX40 agonist ivuxolimab. This chain joins TRBV6-1 and TRBJ2-5; weak D call: TRBD1 (6 bases). The DNA of the CDR3 is TGTGCCAGTCTAAGGGCAGGGGTGGAGACCCAGTACTTC. It codes for CASLRAGVETQYF.